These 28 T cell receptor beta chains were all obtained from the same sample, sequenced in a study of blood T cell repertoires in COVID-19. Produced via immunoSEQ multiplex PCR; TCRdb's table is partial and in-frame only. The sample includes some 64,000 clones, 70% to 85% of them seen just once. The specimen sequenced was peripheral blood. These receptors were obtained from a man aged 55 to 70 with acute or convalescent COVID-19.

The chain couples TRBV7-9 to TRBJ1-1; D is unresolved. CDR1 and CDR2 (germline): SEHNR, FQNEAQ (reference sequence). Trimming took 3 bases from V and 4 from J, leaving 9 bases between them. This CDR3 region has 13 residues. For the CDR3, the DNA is TGTGCCAGCAGCTTCGATCCGGGCACTGAAGCTTTCTTT. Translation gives CASSFDPGTEAFF.

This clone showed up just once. The CDR3 DNA reads as TGCGCCAGCAGCCAAGAAAGGGGGAGCTATGGCTACACCTTC. It codes for CASSQERGSYGYTF. The rearrangement uses TRBV4-1 and TRBJ1-2; D may be TRBD1 (6 bases). The CDR3 loop spans 14 amino acids. The V gene's germline CDR1 is MGHRA and CDR2 YSYEKL. Trimming took off 0 bases at V and 4 bases at J, with 9 bases between the two ends.

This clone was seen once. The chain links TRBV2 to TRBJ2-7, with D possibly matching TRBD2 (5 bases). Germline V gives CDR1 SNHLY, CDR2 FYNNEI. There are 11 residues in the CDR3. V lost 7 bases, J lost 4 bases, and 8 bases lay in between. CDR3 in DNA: TGTGCCAGCACGAGGGCTTACGAGCAGTACTTC. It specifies CASTRAYEQYF.

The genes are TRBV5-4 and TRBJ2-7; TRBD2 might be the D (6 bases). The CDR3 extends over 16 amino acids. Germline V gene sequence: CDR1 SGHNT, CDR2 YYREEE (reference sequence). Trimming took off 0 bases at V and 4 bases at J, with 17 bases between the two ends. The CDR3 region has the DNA TGTGCCAGCAGCTTGGATCCGGCGGGATTCCTGTACGAGCAGTACTTC. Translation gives CASSLDPAGFLYEQYF.

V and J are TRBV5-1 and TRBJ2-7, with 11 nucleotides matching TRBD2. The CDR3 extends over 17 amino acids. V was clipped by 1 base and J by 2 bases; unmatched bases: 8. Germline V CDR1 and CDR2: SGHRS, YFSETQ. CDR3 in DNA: TGCGCCAGCAGCTTGAGGCTAGCGGGAGGCGCCCCCTACGAGCAGTACTTC. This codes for CASSLRLAGGAPYEQYF.

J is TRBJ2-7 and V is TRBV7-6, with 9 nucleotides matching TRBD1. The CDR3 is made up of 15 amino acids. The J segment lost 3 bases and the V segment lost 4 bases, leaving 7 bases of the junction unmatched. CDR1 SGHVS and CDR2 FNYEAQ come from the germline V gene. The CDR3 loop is CASSSHGDRDYEQYF. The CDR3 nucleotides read TGTGCCAGCAGCTCCCATGGGGACAGGGACTACGAGCAGTACTTC.

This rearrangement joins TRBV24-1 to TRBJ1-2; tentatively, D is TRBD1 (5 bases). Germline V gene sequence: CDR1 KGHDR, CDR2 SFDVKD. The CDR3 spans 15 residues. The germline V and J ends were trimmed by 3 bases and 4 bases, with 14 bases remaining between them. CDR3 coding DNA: TGTGCCACCAGTGATAAAGGCAGGGAGGGCTATGGCTACACCTTC. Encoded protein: CATSDKGREGYGYTF.

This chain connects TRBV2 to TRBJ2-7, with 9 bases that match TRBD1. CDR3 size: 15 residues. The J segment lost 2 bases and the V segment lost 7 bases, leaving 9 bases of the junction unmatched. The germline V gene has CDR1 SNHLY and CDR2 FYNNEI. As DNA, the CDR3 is TGTGCCAGCAAAATGGGACAGGGTACGGCCTACGAGCAGTACTTC. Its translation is CASKMGQGTAYEQYF.

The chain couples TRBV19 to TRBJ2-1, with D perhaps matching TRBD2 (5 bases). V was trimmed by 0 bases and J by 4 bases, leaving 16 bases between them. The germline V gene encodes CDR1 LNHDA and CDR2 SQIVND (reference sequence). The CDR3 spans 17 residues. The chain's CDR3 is CASSIDYTASPYNEQFF. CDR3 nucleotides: TGTGCCAGTAGTATAGATTATACGGCTAGCCCTTACAATGAGCAGTTCTTC. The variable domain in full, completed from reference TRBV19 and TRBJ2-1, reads DGGITQSPKYLFRKEGQNVTLSCEQNLNHDAMYWYRQDPGQGLRLIYYSQIVNDFQKGDIAEGYSVSREKKESFPLTVTSAQKNPTAFYLCASSIDYTASPYNEQFFGPGTRLTVL.

The CDR3 DNA sequence: TGTGCCACCAGTGGTTGGGGACAGGGTGCTGATACGCAGTATTTT. The encoded protein is CATSGWGQGADTQYF. The rearrangement links TRBV24-1 to TRBJ2-3; TRBD1 agrees at 9 bases. The CDR3 is 15 amino acids. J gave up 6 bases and V 5 bases, and 8 bases lay outside the gene matches. Per germline, CDR1 KGHDR and CDR2 SFDVKD.

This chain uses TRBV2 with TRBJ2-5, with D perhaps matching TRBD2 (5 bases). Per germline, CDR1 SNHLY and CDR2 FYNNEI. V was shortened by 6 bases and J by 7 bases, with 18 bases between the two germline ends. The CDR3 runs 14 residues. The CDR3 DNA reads TGTGCCAGCAGCGACCCGATGAGCGGCGGGACCCAGTACTTC. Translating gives CASSDPMSGGTQYF.

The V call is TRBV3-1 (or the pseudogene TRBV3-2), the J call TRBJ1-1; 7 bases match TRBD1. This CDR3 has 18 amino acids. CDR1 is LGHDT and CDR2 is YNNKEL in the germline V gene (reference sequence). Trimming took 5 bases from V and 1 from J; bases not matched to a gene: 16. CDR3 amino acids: CASSIYTGTAKPNTEAFF. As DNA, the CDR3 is TGTGCCAGCAGCATTTATACCGGGACAGCGAAACCGAACACTGAAGCTTTCTTT.

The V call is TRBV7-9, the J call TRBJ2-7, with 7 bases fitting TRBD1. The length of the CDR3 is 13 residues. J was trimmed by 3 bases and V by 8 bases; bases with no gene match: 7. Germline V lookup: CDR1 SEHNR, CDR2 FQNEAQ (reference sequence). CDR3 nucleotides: TGTGCCAGCTCACGGGACAGTAACTACGAGCAGTACTTC. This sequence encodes CASSRDSNYEQYF.

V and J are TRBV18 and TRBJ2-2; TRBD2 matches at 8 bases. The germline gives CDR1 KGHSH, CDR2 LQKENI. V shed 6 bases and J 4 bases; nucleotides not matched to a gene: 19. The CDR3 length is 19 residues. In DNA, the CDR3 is TGTGCCAGCTCCCCAATATTTACTAGCGGCCTATCGAGCACCGGGGAGCTGTTTTTT. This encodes CASSPIFTSGLSSTGELFF.

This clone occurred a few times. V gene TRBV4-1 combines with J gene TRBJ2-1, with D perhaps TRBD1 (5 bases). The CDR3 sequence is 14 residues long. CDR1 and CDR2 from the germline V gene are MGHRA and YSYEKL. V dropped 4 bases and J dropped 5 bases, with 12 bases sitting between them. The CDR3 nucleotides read TGCGCCAGCAGCCTGAGAGACAGTAACAATGAGCAGTTCTTC. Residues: CASSLRDSNNEQFF.

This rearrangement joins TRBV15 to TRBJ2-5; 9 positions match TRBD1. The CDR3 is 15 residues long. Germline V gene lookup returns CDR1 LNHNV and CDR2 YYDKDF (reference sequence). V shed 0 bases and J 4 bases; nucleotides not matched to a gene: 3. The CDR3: CATSRDLTGGETQYF. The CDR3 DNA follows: TGTGCCACCAGCAGAGACCTGACAGGGGGAGAGACCCAGTACTTC.

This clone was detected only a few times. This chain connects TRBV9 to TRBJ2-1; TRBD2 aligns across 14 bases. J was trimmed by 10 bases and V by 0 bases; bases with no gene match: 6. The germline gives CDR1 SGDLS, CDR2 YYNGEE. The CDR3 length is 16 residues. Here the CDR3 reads CASSVALTSGRGEQFF. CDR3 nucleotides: TGTGCCAGCAGCGTAGCTCTGACTAGCGGGAGGGGAGAGCAGTTCTTC. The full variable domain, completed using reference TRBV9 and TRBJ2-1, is DSGVTQTPKHLITATGQRVTLRCSPRSGDLSVYWYQQSLDQGLQFLIQYYNGEERAKGNILERFSAQQFPDLHSELNLSSLELGDSALYFCASSVALTSGRGEQFFGPGTRLTVL.

The CDR3 nucleotides read TGTGCCAGCAGTAGCCCGGCCCGGGGAAAACTGTTTTTT. It encodes CASSSPARGKLFF. V usage is TRBV28 and J usage is TRBJ1-4, with unresolved D. Germline values: CDR1 MDHEN, CDR2 SYDVKM. Trimming removed 5 bases at V and 10 bases at J, with 14 bases between. This CDR3 region has 13 residues.

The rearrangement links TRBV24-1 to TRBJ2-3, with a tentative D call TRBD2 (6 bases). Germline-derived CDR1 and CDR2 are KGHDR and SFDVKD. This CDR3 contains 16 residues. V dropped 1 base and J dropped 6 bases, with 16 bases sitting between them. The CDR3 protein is CATSDLRTGAGDTQYF. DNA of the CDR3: TGTGCCACCAGTGATTTAAGGACGGGAGCGGGTGATACGCAGTATTTT.

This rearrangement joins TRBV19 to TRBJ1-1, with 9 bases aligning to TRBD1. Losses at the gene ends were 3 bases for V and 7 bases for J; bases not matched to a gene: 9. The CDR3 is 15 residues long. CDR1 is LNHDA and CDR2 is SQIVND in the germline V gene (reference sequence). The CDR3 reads CASSIGGTGTFEAFF. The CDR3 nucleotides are TGTGCCAGTAGTATCGGGGGGACAGGGACATTTGAAGCTTTCTTT.

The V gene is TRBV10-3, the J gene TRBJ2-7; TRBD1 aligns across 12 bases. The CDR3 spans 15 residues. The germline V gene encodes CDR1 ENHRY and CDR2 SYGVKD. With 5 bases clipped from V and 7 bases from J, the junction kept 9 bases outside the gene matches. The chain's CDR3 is CAISTRGQGAQEQYF. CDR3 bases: TGTGCCATCAGTACCCGGGGACAGGGGGCTCAAGAGCAGTACTTC.

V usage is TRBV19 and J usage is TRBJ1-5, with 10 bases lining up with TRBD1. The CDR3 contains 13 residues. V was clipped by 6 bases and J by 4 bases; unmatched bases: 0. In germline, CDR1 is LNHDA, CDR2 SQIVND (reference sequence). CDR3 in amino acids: CASRDRGNQPQHF. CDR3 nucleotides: TGTGCCAGTAGGGACAGGGGGAATCAGCCCCAGCATTTT.

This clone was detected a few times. CDR3 coding DNA: TGTGCCAGCAGCTTGGGGCAGGTGCTTAATGAAAAACTGTTTTTT. Residues: CASSLGQVLNEKLFF. The chain carries TRBV5-6 and TRBJ1-4; no clear D gene. The CDR3 covers 15 residues. From germline, CDR1 is SGHDT and CDR2 YYEEEE. The V and J ends lost 0 bases and 4 bases respectively, with 10 bases between them.

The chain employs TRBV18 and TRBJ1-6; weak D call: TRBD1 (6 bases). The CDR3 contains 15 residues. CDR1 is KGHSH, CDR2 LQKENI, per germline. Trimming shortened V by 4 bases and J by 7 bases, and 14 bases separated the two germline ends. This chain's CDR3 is CASSLGTGSNSPLHF. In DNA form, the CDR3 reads TGTGCCAGCTCACTAGGCACAGGGTCGAATTCACCCCTCCACTTT.

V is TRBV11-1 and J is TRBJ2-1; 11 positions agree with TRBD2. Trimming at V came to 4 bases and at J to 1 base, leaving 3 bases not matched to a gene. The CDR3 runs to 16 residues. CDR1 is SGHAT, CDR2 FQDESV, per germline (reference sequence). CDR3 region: CASSSLAGGSYNEQFF. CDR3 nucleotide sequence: TGTGCCAGCAGCTCGCTAGCGGGAGGTTCCTACAATGAGCAGTTCTTC.

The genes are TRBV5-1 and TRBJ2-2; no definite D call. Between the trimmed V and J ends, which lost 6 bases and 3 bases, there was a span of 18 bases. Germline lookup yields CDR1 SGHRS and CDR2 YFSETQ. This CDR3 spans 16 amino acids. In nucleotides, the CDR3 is TGCGCCAGCAAATTGCATGGCGGATGGGACACCGGGGAGCTGTTTTTT. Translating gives CASKLHGGWDTGELFF.

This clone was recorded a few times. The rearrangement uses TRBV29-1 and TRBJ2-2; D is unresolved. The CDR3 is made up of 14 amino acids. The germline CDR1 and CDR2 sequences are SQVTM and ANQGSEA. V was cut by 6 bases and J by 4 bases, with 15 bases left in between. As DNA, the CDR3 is TGCAGCGTGACCGCGGCTAGAGGCACCGGGGAGCTGTTTTTT. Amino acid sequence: CSVTAARGTGELFF.

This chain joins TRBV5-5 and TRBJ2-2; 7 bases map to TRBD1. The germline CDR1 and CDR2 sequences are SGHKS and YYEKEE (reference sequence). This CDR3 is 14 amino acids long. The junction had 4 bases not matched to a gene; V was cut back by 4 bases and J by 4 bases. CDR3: CASSPQGITGELFF. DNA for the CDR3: TGTGCCAGCAGCCCACAGGGGATCACCGGGGAGCTGTTTTTT.